This T cell receptor beta chain stems from a study of cytomegalovirus exposure and HLA in healthy donors. The primer mix had 60 Vbeta and 13 Jbeta primers. Assay: immunoSEQ multiplex PCR; the TCRdb copy retains only in-frame clones and omits some. The sample carries approximately 130,000 clones, more than 65% recorded once. Germline V CDR1 and CDR2: GTSNPN, SVGIG (reference sequence). V dropped 0 bases and J dropped 3; count of bases not matched to a gene: 8. CDR3 length: 16 amino acids. The chain recombines TRBV30 with TRBJ2-7, with TRBD2 identical over 10 bases. The specimen sequenced was PBMCs. This receptor was taken from a man aged 18 to 29 in good health and CMV-seropositive. The CDR3 spells CAWSVPTSGALYEQYF. The CDR3 DNA reads as TGTGCCTGGAGTGTCCCAACTAGCGGGGCGCTCTACGAGCAGTACTTC.